These 21 T cell receptor beta chains were all obtained from the same sample, sequenced in a study of OX40 agonist ivuxolimab in advanced cancers. Assay used: immunoSEQ multiplex PCR; TCRdb lists only in-frame clones, some missing. The table lists 9,000 to 13,000 clones, roughly 76% of them singletons, with around 33% in the top ten. Sequencing was performed on CD4+ or CD8+ T cells sorted from blood, taken in a trial of the OX40 agonist ivuxolimab. These TCRs come from an adult with an advanced solid tumor such as melanoma, head and neck, liver or kidney cancer.

The CDR3 loop reads CASSSQLLNQPQHF. The CDR3, as DNA: TGTGCCAGCAGTTCACAGTTACTCAATCAGCCCCAGCATTTT. This chain joins TRBV28 and TRBJ1-5; no clear D gene. The V gene's germline CDR1 is MDHEN and CDR2 SYDVKM. Deletions cut 4 bases from V and 3 bases from J, with 10 bases between. The CDR3 has 14 amino acids.

J is TRBJ2-1 and V is TRBV7-8, with TRBD2 matching 10 bases. The CDR3 sequence is 17 residues long. With 5 bases clipped from V and 3 bases from J, the junction kept 10 bases outside the gene matches. CDR1 and CDR2 (germline): SGHVS, FQNEAQ. The CDR3 DNA reads as TGTGCCAGCAGCGGAGGTGCTAGCGGGAGCTTCTACAATGAGCAGTTCTTC. Translating it yields CASSGGASGSFYNEQFF. The full variable domain, with the rest looked up from reference TRBV7-8 and TRBJ2-1, is GAGVSQSPRYKVAKRGQDVALRCDPISGHVSLFWYQQALGQGPEFLTYFQNEAQLDKSGLPSDRFFAERPEGSVSTLKIQRTQQEDSAVYLCASSGGASGSFYNEQFFGPGTRLTVL.

The chain carries TRBV19 and TRBJ2-3; no clear D. Germline-derived CDR1 and CDR2 are LNHDA and SQIVND (reference sequence). The germline V and J ends were trimmed by 3 bases and 2 bases, with 12 bases remaining between them. The CDR3 has 15 residues. The CDR3 region has the DNA TGTGCCAGTAGTATCGTCGGATCTATCACAGATACGCAGTATTTT. Translating it yields CASSIVGSITDTQYF.

This clone was seen only once. The rearrangement joins TRBV11-3 to TRBJ2-4, with D tentatively TRBD2 (7 bases). The V end lost 3 bases, the J end lost 5 bases, and 11 bases lay between the germline ends. The CDR3 totals 14 residues. Germline V lookup: CDR1 SGHNT, CDR2 YENEEA. The DNA for the CDR3 is TGTGCCAGCAGCTTGGGGGAGGGGGAAAACATTCAGTACTTC. Translated: CASSLGEGENIQYF.

The CDR3 region is CASSLAGLSSGNTIYF. The CDR3 nucleotides are TGCGCCAGCAGCTTGGCGGGGTTAAGCTCTGGAAACACCATATATTTT. V is TRBV5-1 and J is TRBJ1-3; no clear D gene. The CDR3 is 16 amino acids. Trimming pared 0 bases from V and 0 bases from J, leaving 10 bases between. Germline V gives CDR1 SGHRS, CDR2 YFSETQ.

The chain joins TRBV5-5 to TRBJ1-2; D not certain. This CDR3 contains 14 residues. Between the trimmed V and J ends, which lost 1 base and 8 bases, there was a span of 15 bases. Germline-derived CDR1 and CDR2 are SGHKS and YYEKEE (reference sequence). CDR3 protein: CASSLNTGREGYTF. In DNA, the CDR3 is TGTGCCAGCAGCTTGAATACTGGGAGGGAGGGCTACACCTTC.

In its sample, this clone was seen once. V usage is TRBV4-3 and J usage is TRBJ2-7, with TRBD2 matching 12 bases. The CDR3 has 15 amino acids. The V and J ends lost 3 bases and 5 bases, in that order; junction bases with no gene match: 5. Germline V gene sequence: CDR1 LGHNA, CDR2 YSLEER. The CDR3 here is CASSQRLAGANEQYF. CDR3 DNA: TGCGCCAGCAGCCAGCGACTAGCGGGAGCCAACGAGCAGTACTTC.

The chain couples TRBV11-2 to TRBJ1-6, with 7 nucleotides matching TRBD1. V dropped 3 bases and J dropped 10; count of bases not matched to a gene: 15. This CDR3 has 17 amino acids. Germline values: CDR1 SGHAT, CDR2 FQNNGV. The CDR3 region is CASSLFGADRSRSPLHF. Here the CDR3 DNA reads TGTGCCAGCAGCTTGTTCGGGGCGGACAGGTCACGATCACCCCTCCACTTT.

The chain recombines TRBV11-3 with TRBJ2-3, with TRBD1 matching over 8 bases. This CDR3 region has 16 residues. With V trimmed by 5 bases and J by 1 base, 8 bases remained unmatched. CDR1 SGHNT and CDR2 YENEEA come from the germline V gene. The CDR3 DNA follows: TGTGCCAGCAGCAAATTTACGGGACAGGGCACAGATACGCAGTATTTT. It is translated as CASSKFTGQGTDTQYF.

This chain links TRBV6-5 with TRBJ1-1; D remains ambiguous. The CDR3 runs 14 residues. Trimming left V 2 bases short and J 7 bases short, with 14 bases between. Germline CDR1 is MNHEY and CDR2 is SVGAGI. The CDR3: CASSYTDPGIEAFF. The CDR3 nucleotides read TGTGCCAGCAGTTACACCGATCCAGGTATTGAAGCTTTCTTT.

As for this clone: Its ends do not fully match the called genes, so a read error is possible. This chain connects TRBV5-4 to TRBJ1-1; no reliable D call. Germline V gene lookup returns CDR1 SGHNT and CDR2 YYREEE (reference sequence). This CDR3 has 13 residues. The CDR3: CAGSLEMNTEAFF. DNA of the CDR3: TGTGCCGGCAGCTTGGAGATGAACACTGAAGCTTTCTTT.

This chain connects TRBV28 to TRBJ2-2, with 8 positions matching TRBD1. After removal of 8 bases from V and 2 bases from J, the junction contained 7 bases not matched to a gene. The V gene's germline CDR1 is MDHEN and CDR2 SYDVKM. The CDR3 covers 15 residues. In DNA, the CDR3 is TGTGCCAGCCTCCCCGGACAGGGTAACACCGGGGAGCTGTTTTTT. It encodes CASLPGQGNTGELFF.

Regarding this clone: This same CDR3 is encoded by further DNA sequences in the sample. The V and J genes are TRBV19 and TRBJ2-7; D possibly corresponds to TRBD1 (5 bases). Trimming cost V 6 bases and J 3 bases, with 12 bases left between them. From germline, CDR1 is LNHDA and CDR2 SQIVND (reference sequence). CDR3 length: 13 amino acids. CDR3 region: CASSPGQDYEQYF. The CDR3 nucleotides are TGTGCCAGTAGCCCAGGACAAGACTACGAGCAGTACTTC.

This chain links TRBV4-2 with TRBJ2-1; 11 positions agree with TRBD2. After removal of 0 bases from V and 0 bases from J, the junction contained 4 bases not matched to a gene. Germline assignment: CDR1 LGHNA and CDR2 YNFKEQ. This CDR3 comprises 18 residues. The CDR3 here is CASSQEASGGYSYNEQFF. The CDR3 bases are TGTGCCAGCAGCCAAGAGGCTAGCGGGGGGTACTCCTACAATGAGCAGTTCTTC.

This chain joins TRBV10-1 and TRBJ2-4; TRBD1 aligns across 7 bases. Germline-derived CDR1 and CDR2 are WNHNN and SYGVQD (reference sequence). V gave up 0 bases and J gave up 5 bases; unmatched junction bases: 4. The CDR3 contains 15 residues. The CDR3 region is CASSESRDSENIQYF. DNA of the CDR3: TGCGCCAGCAGTGAGTCTAGGGACAGCGAAAACATTCAGTACTTC.

The chain carries TRBV18 and TRBJ2-7; D is perhaps TRBD1 or TRBD2 (5 bases each). This CDR3 region has 15 residues. Germline V lookup: CDR1 KGHSH, CDR2 LQKENI. The V end was cut by 0 bases, the J end by 2 bases, with 11 bases between. The CDR3, as DNA: TGTGCCAGCTCACCACCGGGGGATTGGCCCTACGAGCAGTACTTC. Translating gives CASSPPGDWPYEQYF.

There are a few counts of this clone. The gene calls are TRBV19 and TRBJ2-1; 8 nucleotides align to TRBD2. The germline V gene has CDR1 LNHDA and CDR2 SQIVND (reference sequence). V dropped 3 bases and J dropped 4; count of bases not matched to a gene: 5. The CDR3 is made up of 15 amino acids. The CDR3 DNA reads TGTGCCAGTAGTATGGCTAGCGGGCAATACAATGAGCAGTTCTTC. Protein sequence: CASSMASGQYNEQFF.

The V and J genes are TRBV7-2 and TRBJ2-3, with a weak D call TRBD2 (6 bases). This CDR3 has 13 amino acids. Germline assignment: CDR1 SGHTA and CDR2 FQGNSA. Trimming removed 4 bases from V and 6 bases from J, with 11 bases in between. The CDR3 DNA reads as TGTGCCAGCAGCTCAGTTGGGGGGGATACGCAGTATTTT. It is translated as CASSSVGGDTQYF.

V is TRBV28 and J is TRBJ1-1; D call uncertain. From germline, CDR1 is MDHEN and CDR2 SYDVKM. With 8 bases removed from V and 7 bases from J, the gap between germline ends came to 11 bases. The CDR3 has 11 residues. The DNA for the CDR3 is TGTGCCAGCCTCGATCTCGGTGAAGCTTTCTTT. Its translation: CASLDLGEAFF.

This sequence joins TRBV4-1 and TRBJ1-1, with a weak D call TRBD1 (5 bases). The CDR3 spans 14 residues. Germline V lookup: CDR1 MGHRA, CDR2 YSYEKL. Trimming took 4 bases from V and 7 from J, leaving 16 bases between them. This CDR3 reads CASSPRDGDYEAFF. As DNA, the CDR3 is TGCGCCAGCAGCCCCCGGGACGGAGATTATGAAGCTTTCTTT.

This rearrangement joins TRBV5-1 to TRBJ1-1; no clear D. This CDR3 has 13 residues. Germline CDR1 and CDR2: SGHRS and YFSETQ. Trimming pared 5 bases from V and 0 bases from J, leaving 8 bases between. CDR3 residues: CASRMGMNTEAFF. CDR3 DNA: TGCGCCAGCAGAATGGGGATGAACACTGAAGCTTTCTTT.